A single TCR beta chain is shown here with its context. The sample originates from a study of blood T cell repertoires in COVID-19. Overall study: Samples representing acute and convalescent COVID-19 were sourced from the United States, Italy and Spain. In each case, the material was cDNA or gDNA derived from T cells, B-cell-depleted T cells, or PBMCs.

Only in-frame clones appear in the TCRdb table, and some are missing; sequencing was by immunoSEQ multiplex PCR. Of 100,000 or so clones listed, about 91% are singletons. Looked up from germline, CDR1 is SEHNR and CDR2 is FQNEAQ (reference sequence). There are 12 residues in the CDR3. The V gene lost 5 bases and the J gene lost 3 bases, with 8 bases spanning the gap. The V call is TRBV7-9, the J call TRBJ2-7; a weak D match, TRBD1 (5 bases). The receptor comes from a man aged 50 to 59 with acute or convalescent COVID-19. Sequencing used peripheral blood. DNA of the CDR3: TGTGCCAGCAGCCGGCAGGGCTACGAGCAGTACTTC. Protein sequence: CASSRQGYEQYF.